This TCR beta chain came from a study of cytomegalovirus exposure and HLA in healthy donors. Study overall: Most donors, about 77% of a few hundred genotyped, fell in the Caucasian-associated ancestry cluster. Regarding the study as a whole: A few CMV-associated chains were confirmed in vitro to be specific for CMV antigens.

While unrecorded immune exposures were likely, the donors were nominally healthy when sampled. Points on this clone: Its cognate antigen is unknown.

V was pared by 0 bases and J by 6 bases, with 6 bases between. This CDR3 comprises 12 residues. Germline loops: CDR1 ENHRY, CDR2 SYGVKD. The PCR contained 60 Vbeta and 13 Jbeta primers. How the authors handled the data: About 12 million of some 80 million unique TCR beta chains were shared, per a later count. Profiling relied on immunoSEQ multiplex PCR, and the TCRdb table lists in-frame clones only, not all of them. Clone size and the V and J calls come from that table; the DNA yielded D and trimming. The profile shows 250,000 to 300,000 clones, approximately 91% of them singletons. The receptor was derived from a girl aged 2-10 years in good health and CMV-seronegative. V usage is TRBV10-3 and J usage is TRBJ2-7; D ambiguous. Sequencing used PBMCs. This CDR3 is CAISESGGEQYF. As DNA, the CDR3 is TGTGCCATCAGTGAGTCTGGCGGCGAGCAGTACTTC.